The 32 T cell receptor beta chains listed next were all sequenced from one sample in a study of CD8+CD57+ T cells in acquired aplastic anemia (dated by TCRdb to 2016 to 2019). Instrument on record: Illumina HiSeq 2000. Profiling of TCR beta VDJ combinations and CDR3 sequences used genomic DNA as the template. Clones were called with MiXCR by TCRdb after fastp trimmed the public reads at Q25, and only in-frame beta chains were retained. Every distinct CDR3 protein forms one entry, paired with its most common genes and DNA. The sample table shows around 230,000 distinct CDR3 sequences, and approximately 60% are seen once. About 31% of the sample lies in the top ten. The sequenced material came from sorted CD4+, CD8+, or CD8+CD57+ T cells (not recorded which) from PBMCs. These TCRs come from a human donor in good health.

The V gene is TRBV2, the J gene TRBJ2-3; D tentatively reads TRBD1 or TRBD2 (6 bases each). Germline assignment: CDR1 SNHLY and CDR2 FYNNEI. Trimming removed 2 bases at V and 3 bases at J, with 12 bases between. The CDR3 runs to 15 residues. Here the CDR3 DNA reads TGTGCCAGCAGTGAAATGGAGGGGGAAACAGATACGCAGTATTTT. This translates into CASSEMEGETDTQYF. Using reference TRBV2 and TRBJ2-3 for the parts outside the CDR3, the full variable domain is EPEVTQTPSHQVTQMGQEVILRCVPISNHLYFYWYRQILGQKVEFLVSFYNNEISEKSEIFDDQFSVERPDGSNFTLKIRSTKLEDSAMYFCASSEMEGETDTQYFGPGTRLTVL.

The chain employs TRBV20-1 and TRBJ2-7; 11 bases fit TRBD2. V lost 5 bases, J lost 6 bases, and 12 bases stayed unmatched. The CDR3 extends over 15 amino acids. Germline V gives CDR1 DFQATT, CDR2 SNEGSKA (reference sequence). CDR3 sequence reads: CSAHGVAGGRVEQYF. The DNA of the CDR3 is TGCAGTGCTCACGGGGTAGCGGGAGGGCGGGTCGAGCAGTACTTC.

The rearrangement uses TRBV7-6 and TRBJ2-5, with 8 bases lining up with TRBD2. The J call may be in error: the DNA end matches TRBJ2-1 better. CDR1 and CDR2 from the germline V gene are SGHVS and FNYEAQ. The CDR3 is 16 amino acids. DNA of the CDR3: TGTGCCAGCAGCTTAATGCCAACTAGCGGTAGGGATGAGCAGTTCTTC. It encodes CASSLMPTSGRDEQFF.

This chain's CDR3 is CSARVRAGGPYEQYF. DNA of the CDR3: TGCAGTGCTAGAGTACGAGCGGGAGGGCCCTACGAGCAGTACTTC. The chain is built from TRBV20-1 and TRBJ2-7, with 10 bases aligning to TRBD2. The germline V gene has CDR1 DFQATT and CDR2 SNEGSKA (reference sequence). V dropped 1 base and J dropped 2; count of bases not matched to a gene: 5. The CDR3 length is 15 residues.

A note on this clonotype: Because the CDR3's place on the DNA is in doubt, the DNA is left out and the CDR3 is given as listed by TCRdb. CDR3 region: CATSSIYLCSVEDAGVNEQFF. The J gene is TRBJ2-1, the V gene TRBV15. The CDR3 sequence runs 21 residues, both termini included. Germline CDR1 is LNHNV and CDR2 is YYDKDF (reference sequence).

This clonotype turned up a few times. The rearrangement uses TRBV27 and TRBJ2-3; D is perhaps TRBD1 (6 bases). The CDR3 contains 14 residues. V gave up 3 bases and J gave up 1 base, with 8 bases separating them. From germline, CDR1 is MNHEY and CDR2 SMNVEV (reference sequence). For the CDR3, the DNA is TGTGCCAGCAGTTTCTCAGGGGGCACAGATACGCAGTATTTT. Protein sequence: CASSFSGGTDTQYF.

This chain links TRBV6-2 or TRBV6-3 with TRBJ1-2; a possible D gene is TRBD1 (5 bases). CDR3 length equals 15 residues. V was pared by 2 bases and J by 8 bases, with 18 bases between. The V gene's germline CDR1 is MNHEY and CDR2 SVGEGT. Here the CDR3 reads CASSYTDTSLVGYTF. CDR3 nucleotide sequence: TGTGCCAGCAGTTACACGGACACCTCCCTGGTCGGCTACACCTTC.

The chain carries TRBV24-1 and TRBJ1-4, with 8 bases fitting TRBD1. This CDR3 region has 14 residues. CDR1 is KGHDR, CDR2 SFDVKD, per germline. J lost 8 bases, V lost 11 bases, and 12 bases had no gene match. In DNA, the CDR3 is TGTGCCAGCCAGGCGACAGGGGCCCACGAAAAACTGTTTTTT. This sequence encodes CASQATGAHEKLFF.

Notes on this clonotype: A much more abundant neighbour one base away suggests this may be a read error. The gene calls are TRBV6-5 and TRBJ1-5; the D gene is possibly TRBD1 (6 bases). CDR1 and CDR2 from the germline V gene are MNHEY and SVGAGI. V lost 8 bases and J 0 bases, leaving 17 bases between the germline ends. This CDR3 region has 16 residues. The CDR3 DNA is TGTGCCAGCGGTGAACAGGGAGTCGGTAGCAATCAGCCCCAGCATTTT. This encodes CASGEQGVGSNQPQHF.

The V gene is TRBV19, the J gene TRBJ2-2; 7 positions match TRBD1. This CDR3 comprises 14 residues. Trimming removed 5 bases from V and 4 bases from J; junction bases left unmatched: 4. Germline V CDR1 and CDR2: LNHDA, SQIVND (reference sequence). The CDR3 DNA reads TGTGCCAGTAGTCCACAGGGGTCCACCGGGGAGCTGTTTTTT. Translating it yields CASSPQGSTGELFF.

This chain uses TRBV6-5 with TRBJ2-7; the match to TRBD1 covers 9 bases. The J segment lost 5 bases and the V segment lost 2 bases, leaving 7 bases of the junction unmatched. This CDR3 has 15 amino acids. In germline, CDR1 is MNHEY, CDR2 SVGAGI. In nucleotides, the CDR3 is TGTGCCAGCAGTTACCGGGGACAGGGAGGGGACGAGCAGTACTTC. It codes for CASSYRGQGGDEQYF.

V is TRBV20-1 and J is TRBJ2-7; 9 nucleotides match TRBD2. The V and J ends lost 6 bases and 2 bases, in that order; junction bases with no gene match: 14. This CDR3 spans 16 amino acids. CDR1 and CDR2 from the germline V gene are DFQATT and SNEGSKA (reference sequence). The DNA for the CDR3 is TGCAGTGCCCAAGGGAGGAAGACTAGCGGAGCCTACGAGCAGTACTTC. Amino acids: CSAQGRKTSGAYEQYF.

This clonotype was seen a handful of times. This chain's CDR3 is CASGLAGRDTQYF. CDR3 DNA: TGTGCCAGCGGACTAGCGGGAAGAGATACGCAGTATTTT. The chain employs TRBV25-1 and TRBJ2-3; 12 positions agree with TRBD2. With 8 bases clipped from V and 5 bases from J, the junction kept 2 bases outside the gene matches. CDR3 length: 13 amino acids. Looked up from germline, CDR1 is MGHDK and CDR2 is SYGVNS.

CDR3 amino acids: CSARDGSTYEQYF. CDR3 coding DNA: TGCAGTGCTAGAGATGGAAGTACCTACGAGCAGTACTTC. V and J are TRBV20-1 and TRBJ2-7, with D unclear. CDR3 size: 13 residues. Germline values: CDR1 DFQATT, CDR2 SNEGSKA (reference sequence). Trimming took off 0 bases at V and 2 bases at J, with 8 bases between the two ends.

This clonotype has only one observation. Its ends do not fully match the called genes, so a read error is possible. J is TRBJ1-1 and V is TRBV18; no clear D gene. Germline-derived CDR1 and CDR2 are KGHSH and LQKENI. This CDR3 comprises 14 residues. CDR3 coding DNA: TGTGCCAGCTCACCGGGGATTATGAACACTGAAGTTTTCTTT. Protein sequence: CASSPGIMNTEVFF.

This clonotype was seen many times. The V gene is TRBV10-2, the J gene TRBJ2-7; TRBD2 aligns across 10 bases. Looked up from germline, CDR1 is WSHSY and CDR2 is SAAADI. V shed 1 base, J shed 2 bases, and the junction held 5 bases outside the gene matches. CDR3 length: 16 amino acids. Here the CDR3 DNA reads TGCGCCAGCAGTGAGTTAGCGGGGGGCCTAGCCTACGAGCAGTACTTC. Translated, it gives CASSELAGGLAYEQYF.

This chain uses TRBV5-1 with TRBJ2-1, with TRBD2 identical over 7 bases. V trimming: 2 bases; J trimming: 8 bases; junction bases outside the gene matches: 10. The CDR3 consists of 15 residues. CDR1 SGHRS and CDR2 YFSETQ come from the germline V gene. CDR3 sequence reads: CASSFPRTSNYEQFF. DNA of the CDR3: TGCGCCAGCAGCTTCCCGAGGACTAGTAACTATGAGCAGTTCTTC.

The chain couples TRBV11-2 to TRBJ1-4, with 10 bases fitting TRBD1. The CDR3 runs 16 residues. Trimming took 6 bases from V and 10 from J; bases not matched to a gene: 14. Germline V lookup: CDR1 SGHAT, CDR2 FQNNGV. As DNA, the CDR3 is TGTGCCAGCAGTTCCCTGGTCGGGACAGGGGATCGAAAACTGTTTTTT. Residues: CASSSLVGTGDRKLFF. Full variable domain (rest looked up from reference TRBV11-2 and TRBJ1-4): EAGVAQSPRYKIIEKRQSVAFWCNPISGHATLYWYQQILGQGPKLLIQFQNNGVVDDSQLPKDRFSAERLKGVDSTLKIQPAKLEDSAVYLCASSSLVGTGDRKLFFGSGTQLSVL.

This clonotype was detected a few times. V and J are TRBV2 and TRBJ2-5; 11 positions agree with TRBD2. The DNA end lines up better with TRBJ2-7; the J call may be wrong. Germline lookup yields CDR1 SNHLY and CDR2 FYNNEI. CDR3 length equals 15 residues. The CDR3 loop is CASSGTSGSSYEQYF. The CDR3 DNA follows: TGTGCCAGCAGTGGAACTAGCGGGAGTTCTTACGAGCAGTACTTC.

This CDR3 reads CASSVDWNTEAFF. CDR3 nucleotides: TGTGCCAGCAGCGTAGACTGGAACACTGAAGCTTTCTTT. The chain has TRBV9 and TRBJ1-1; no clear D. The germline CDR1 and CDR2 sequences are SGDLS and YYNGEE. The CDR3 is 13 amino acids. Trimming removed 0 bases from V and 1 base from J, with 4 bases in between.

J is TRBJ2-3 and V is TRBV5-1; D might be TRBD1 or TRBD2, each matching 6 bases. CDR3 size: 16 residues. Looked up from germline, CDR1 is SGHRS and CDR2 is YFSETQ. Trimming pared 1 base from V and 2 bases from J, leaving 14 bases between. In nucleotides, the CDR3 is TGCGCCAGCAGCTTGTTTGTGGGGGGCGTCACAGATACGCAGTATTTT. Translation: CASSLFVGGVTDTQYF.

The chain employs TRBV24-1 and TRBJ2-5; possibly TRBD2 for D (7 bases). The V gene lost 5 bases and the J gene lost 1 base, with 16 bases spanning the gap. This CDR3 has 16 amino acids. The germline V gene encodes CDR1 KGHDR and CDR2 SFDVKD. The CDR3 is CATSAPTGGAQETQYF. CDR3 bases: TGTGCCACCAGTGCCCCCACTGGGGGGGCCCAAGAGACCCAGTACTTC.

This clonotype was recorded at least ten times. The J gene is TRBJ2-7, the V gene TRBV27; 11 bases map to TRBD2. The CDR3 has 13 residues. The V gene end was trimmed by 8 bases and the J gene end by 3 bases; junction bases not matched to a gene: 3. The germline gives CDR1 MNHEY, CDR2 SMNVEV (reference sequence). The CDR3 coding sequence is TGTGCCAGCCGCGGACTAGCGGGCTACGAGCAGTACTTC. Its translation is CASRGLAGYEQYF.

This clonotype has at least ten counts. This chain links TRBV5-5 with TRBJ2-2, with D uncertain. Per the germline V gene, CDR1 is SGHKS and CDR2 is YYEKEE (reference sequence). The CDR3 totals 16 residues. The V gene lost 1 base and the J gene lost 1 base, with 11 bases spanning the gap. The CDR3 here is CASSLRLQMNTGELFF. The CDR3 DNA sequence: TGTGCCAGCAGCTTGCGCTTACAAATGAACACCGGGGAGCTGTTTTTT.

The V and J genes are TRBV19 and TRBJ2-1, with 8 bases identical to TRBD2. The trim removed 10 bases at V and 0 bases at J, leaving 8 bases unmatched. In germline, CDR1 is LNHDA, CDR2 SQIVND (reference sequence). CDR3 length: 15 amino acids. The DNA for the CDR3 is TGTGCCACCCTAACTAGCGGAAGCTCCTACAATGAGCAGTTCTTC. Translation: CATLTSGSSYNEQFF.

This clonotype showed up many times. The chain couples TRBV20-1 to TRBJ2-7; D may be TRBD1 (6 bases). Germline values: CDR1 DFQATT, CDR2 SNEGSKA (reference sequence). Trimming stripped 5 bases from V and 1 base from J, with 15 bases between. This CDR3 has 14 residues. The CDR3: CSASTGGDSYEQYF. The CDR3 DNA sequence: TGCAGTGCTTCGACAGGCGGCGATTCCTACGAGCAGTACTTC.

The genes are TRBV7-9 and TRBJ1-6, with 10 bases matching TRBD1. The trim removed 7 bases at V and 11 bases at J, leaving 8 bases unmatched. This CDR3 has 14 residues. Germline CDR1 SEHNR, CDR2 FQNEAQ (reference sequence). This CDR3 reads CASTQGQGMAPLHF. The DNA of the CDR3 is TGTGCCAGCACCCAGGGACAGGGGATGGCACCCCTCCACTTT.

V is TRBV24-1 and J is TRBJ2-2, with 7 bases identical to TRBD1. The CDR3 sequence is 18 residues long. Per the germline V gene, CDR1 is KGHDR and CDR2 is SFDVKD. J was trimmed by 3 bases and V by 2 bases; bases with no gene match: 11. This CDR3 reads CATSDSGTVQVDTGELFF. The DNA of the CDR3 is TGTGCCACCAGTGATTCCGGGACAGTACAGGTTGACACCGGGGAGCTGTTTTTT.

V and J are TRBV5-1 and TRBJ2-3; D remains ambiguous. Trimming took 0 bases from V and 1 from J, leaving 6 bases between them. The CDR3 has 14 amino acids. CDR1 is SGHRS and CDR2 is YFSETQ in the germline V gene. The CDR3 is CASSLVVGTDTQYF. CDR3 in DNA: TGCGCCAGCAGCTTGGTAGTTGGCACAGATACGCAGTATTTT.

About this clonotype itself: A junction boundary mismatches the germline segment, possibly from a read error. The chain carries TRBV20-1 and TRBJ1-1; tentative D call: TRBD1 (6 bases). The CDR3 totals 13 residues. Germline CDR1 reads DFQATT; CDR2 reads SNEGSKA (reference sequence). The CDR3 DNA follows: TGCGGTGCTGGATCGTGGGGGGCTGTTGAAGCTTTCTTT. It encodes CGAGSWGAVEAFF.

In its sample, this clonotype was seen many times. For the CDR3, the DNA is TGCAGTGCTAGAGATGTTTTGGGGGTGGACACAGATACGCAGTATTTT. It yields the protein CSARDVLGVDTDTQYF. The chain joins TRBV20-1 to TRBJ2-3; D may correspond to TRBD1 or TRBD2 (5 bases each). CDR1 DFQATT and CDR2 SNEGSKA come from the germline V gene (reference sequence). The CDR3 totals 16 residues. The V and J ends lost 0 bases and 2 bases respectively, with 15 bases between them.

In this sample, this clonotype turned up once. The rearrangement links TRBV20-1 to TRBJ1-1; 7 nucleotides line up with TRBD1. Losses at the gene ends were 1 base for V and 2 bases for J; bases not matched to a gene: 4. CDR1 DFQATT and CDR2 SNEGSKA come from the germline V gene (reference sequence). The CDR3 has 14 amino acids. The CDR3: CSARGRTGNTEAFF. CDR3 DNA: TGCAGTGCTAGAGGAAGGACAGGTAACACTGAAGCTTTCTTT.